A single sample gave rise to the 14 T cell receptor beta chains below, sequenced in a study of cytomegalovirus exposure and HLA in healthy donors. In the PCR, 60 Vbeta and 13 Jbeta primers were used. Libraries were prepared by immunoSEQ multiplex PCR; TCRdb keeps only in-frame clonotypes and omits some of them. The data contain 100,000 to 150,000 clones, around 80% of them singletons. The sequencing input was PBMCs. The receptor source for this set is a young woman in good health and CMV-seronegative.

The chain recombines TRBV19 with TRBJ1-1; no firm D call. The CDR3 has 13 residues. Trimming pared 4 bases from V and 2 bases from J, leaving 8 bases between. The germline gives CDR1 LNHDA, CDR2 SQIVND (reference sequence). CDR3 sequence: CASSTYRNTEAFF. The CDR3 region has the DNA TGTGCCAGTAGTACGTACAGAAACACTGAAGCTTTCTTT.

The table lists this clone with a few counts. The chain couples TRBV7-8 to TRBJ1-2; 8 bases fit TRBD1. V dropped 6 bases and J dropped 5; count of bases not matched to a gene: 2. The germline V gene encodes CDR1 SGHVS and CDR2 FQNEAQ. The CDR3 sequence is 12 residues long. The CDR3, as DNA: TGTGCCAGCAGTCGACAGGGGTATGGCTACACCTTC. Translated: CASSRQGYGYTF.

The V call is TRBV29-1, the J call TRBJ1-3; 12 bases match TRBD1. In germline, CDR1 is SQVTM, CDR2 ANQGSEA. J lost 4 bases, V lost 6 bases, and 1 base had no gene match. CDR3 length: 13 amino acids. The CDR3 DNA is TGCAGCGTCGGGACAGGGGGCGGAAACACCATATATTTT. It encodes CSVGTGGGNTIYF. Full variable domain (remainder filled in from reference TRBV29-1 and TRBJ1-3): SAVISQKPSRDICQRGTSLTIQCQVDSQVTMMFWYRQQPGQSLTLIATANQGSEATYESGFVIDKFPISRPNLTFSTLTVSNMSPEDSSIYLCSVGTGGGNTIYFGEGSWLTVV.

The table lists this clone with a count of one. The genes are TRBV27 and TRBJ1-2, with 8 bases fitting TRBD1. Unmatched junction bases numbered 3, after V lost 6 bases and J lost 0 bases. Germline V gene data show CDR1 as MNHEY and CDR2 as SMNVEV (reference sequence). The CDR3 has 14 residues. CDR3 nucleotide sequence: TGTGCCAGCAGCACGGACAGGGCTAACTATGGCTACACCTTC. Residues: CASSTDRANYGYTF.

This chain joins TRBV5-6 and TRBJ1-2; 9 bases map to TRBD1. The CDR3 consists of 16 residues. With V trimmed by 5 bases and J by 0 bases, 8 bases remained unmatched. The germline V gene encodes CDR1 SGHDT and CDR2 YYEEEE. CDR3 sequence: CASRKRTGEPNYGYTF. CDR3 bases: TGTGCCAGCAGAAAAAGGACAGGGGAACCTAACTATGGCTACACCTTC.

This clone is a singleton in its sample. The chain combines TRBV10-3 with TRBJ2-2; D possibly corresponds to TRBD2 (6 bases). The V end was cut by 6 bases, the J end by 0 bases, with 8 bases between. The CDR3 extends over 14 amino acids. In germline, CDR1 is ENHRY, CDR2 SYGVKD. The CDR3 nucleotides read TGTGCCATCAGGGGACTTCCGAACACCGGGGAGCTGTTTTTT. It translates to CAIRGLPNTGELFF.

Only one count was recorded for this clone. The V call is TRBV29-1, the J call TRBJ1-1; D might be TRBD1 (5 bases). Looked up from germline, CDR1 is SQVTM and CDR2 is ANQGSEA. Trimming took 6 bases from V and 3 from J, leaving 8 bases between them. The CDR3 consists of 11 residues. The CDR3 DNA sequence: TGCAGCGTCTTCAGGGACACTGAAGCTTTCTTT. It codes for CSVFRDTEAFF.

The chain recombines TRBV2 with TRBJ1-4, with no clear D. The CDR3 extends over 16 amino acids. Germline CDR1 is SNHLY and CDR2 is FYNNEI. V was pared by 1 base and J by 4 bases, with 13 bases between. CDR3 sequence reads: CASSEGEELYNEKLFF. The CDR3 nucleotides are TGTGCCAGCAGTGAAGGTGAGGAGCTGTATAATGAAAAACTGTTTTTT.

This clone was seen more than once but under ten times. The genes are TRBV7-9 and TRBJ2-1; 15 bases line up with TRBD2. This CDR3 has 15 amino acids. After removal of 5 bases from V and 9 bases from J, the junction contained 5 bases not matched to a gene. CDR1 is SEHNR, CDR2 FQNEAQ, per germline (reference sequence). CDR3 DNA sequence: TGTGCCAGCAGCCCCGGGACTAGCGGGGGGTTTGAGCAGTTCTTC. Amino acid sequence: CASSPGTSGGFEQFF.

The chain uses TRBV7-9 and TRBJ2-5; D may be TRBD2 (5 bases). This CDR3 spans 11 amino acids. The V and J ends lost 5 bases and 5 bases respectively, with 6 bases between them. Germline lookup yields CDR1 SEHNR and CDR2 FQNEAQ (reference sequence). The CDR3 DNA is TGTGCCAGCAGCCGCGGGGAGACCCAGTACTTC. Residues: CASSRGETQYF.

The rearrangement links TRBV4-3 to TRBJ1-5; maybe TRBD1 (6 bases). This CDR3 is 15 amino acids long. The V end lost 3 bases, the J end lost 2 bases, and 11 bases lay between the germline ends. Germline values: CDR1 LGHNA, CDR2 YSLEER. CDR3 loop: CASSQFYRGNQPQHF. In DNA form, the CDR3 reads TGCGCCAGCAGCCAGTTCTACAGGGGCAATCAGCCCCAGCATTTT.

The V gene is TRBV9, the J gene TRBJ2-2, with 11 bases aligning to TRBD2. From germline, CDR1 is SGDLS and CDR2 YYNGEE. The junction had 3 bases not matched to a gene; V was cut back by 3 bases and J by 2 bases. The CDR3 totals 16 residues. CDR3 coding DNA: TGTGCCAGCAGCGCCACTAGCGGGGGAAACACCGGGGAGCTGTTTTTT. Its translation is CASSATSGGNTGELFF.

The J gene is TRBJ1-1, the V gene TRBV7-9, with D maybe TRBD1 (6 bases). CDR1 is SEHNR and CDR2 is FQNEAQ in the germline V gene (reference sequence). V was shortened by 0 bases and J by 0 bases, with 14 bases between the two germline ends. The CDR3 runs 17 residues. CDR3 DNA: TGTGCCAGCAGCTTAGCGGACAGCCGACTGATGAACACTGAAGCTTTCTTT. Its translation: CASSLADSRLMNTEAFF.

This chain connects TRBV7-9 to TRBJ2-2; weak D call: TRBD2 (5 bases). CDR1 is SEHNR, CDR2 FQNEAQ, per germline (reference sequence). This CDR3 is built from 12 residues. Trimming stripped 5 bases from V and 8 bases from J, with 9 bases between. CDR3 sequence (DNA): TGTGCCAGCAGCCAGAGCGGAGGGGAGCTGTTTTTT. It specifies CASSQSGGELFF.